What follows are 17 T cell receptor beta chains derived from one specimen sequenced in a study of T-cell reconstitution after alpha-beta-depleted transplantation in children. Molecular barcoding with unique molecular identifiers was used for the TCRbeta library. A single record per CDR3 protein comes from TCRdb applying MiXCR to the PCR reads. The table lists 700,000 to 950,000 distinct CDR3 sequences, roughly 15% of them singletons, with 5% in the top ten. The sequences come from PBMCs, mostly from graft donor cells, collected 360 days after TCRalphabeta/CD19-depleted stem cell transplant. The source of these receptors is a male patient between 10 and 17 years old who had a stem cell transplant for acute lymphoblastic leukemia, so the T cells may come from the graft donor.

The chain couples TRBV10-3 to TRBJ2-7; D not certain. The CDR3 is 12 amino acids. Germline CDR1 ENHRY, CDR2 SYGVKD. Trimming pared 3 bases from V and 3 bases from J, leaving 6 bases between. The CDR3 nucleotides read TGTGCCATCAGTGATGACGGCTACGAGCAGTACTTC. This gives the protein CAISDDGYEQYF.

This clonotype showed up many times. The chain joins TRBV6-4 to TRBJ2-2; 10 bases align to TRBD2. Germline CDR1 reads MRHNA; CDR2 reads SNTAGT. J was trimmed by 2 bases and V by 7 bases; bases with no gene match: 7. The CDR3 loop spans 16 amino acids. CDR3 DNA sequence: TGTGCCAGCACTCCGACTAGCGGGTCTAACACCGGGGAGCTGTTTTTT. It specifies CASTPTSGSNTGELFF.

This clonotype was observed many times. V gene TRBV7-9 combines with J gene TRBJ2-1, with TRBD2 matching over 9 bases. The V gene's germline CDR1 is SEHNR and CDR2 FQNEAQ (reference sequence). The CDR3 extends over 15 amino acids. The J segment lost 7 bases and the V segment lost 5 bases, leaving 9 bases of the junction unmatched. DNA for the CDR3: TGTGCCAGCAGCCCGTTAGCGGGAGAGGGGAATGAGCAGTTCTTC. Translating gives CASSPLAGEGNEQFF. The whole variable domain, filled in from reference TRBV7-9 and TRBJ2-1, reads DTGVSQNPRHKITKRGQNVTFRCDPISEHNRLYWYRQTLGQGPEFLTYFQNEAQLEKSRLLSDRFSAERPKGSFSTLEIQRTEQGDSAMYLCASSPLAGEGNEQFFGPGTRLTVL.

This clonotype occurred many times. The chain recombines TRBV29-1 with TRBJ2-1, with 8 positions matching TRBD2. Trimming at V came to 3 bases and at J to 2 bases, leaving 9 bases not matched to a gene. The CDR3 extends over 16 amino acids. Germline V gives CDR1 SQVTM, CDR2 ANQGSEA. The CDR3 sequence: CSVEGLDKRAYNEQFF. DNA for the CDR3: TGCAGCGTTGAGGGACTAGACAAGAGGGCCTACAATGAGCAGTTCTTC.

This clonotype appeared once. A read error may explain this, as a much larger clone is one base away. The rearrangement joins TRBV2 to TRBJ2-1; either TRBD1 or TRBD2 may supply D (5 bases each). V was shortened by 1 base and J by 2 bases, with 6 bases between the two germline ends. This CDR3 comprises 14 residues. Germline assignment: CDR1 SNHLY and CDR2 FYNNEI. Here the CDR3 reads CASSEEGPYNEQFF. The CDR3 DNA reads TGTGCCAGCAGTGAAGAGGGACCCTACAATGAGCAGTTCTTC. The full variable domain, rest sourced from reference TRBV2 and TRBJ2-1, is EPEVTQTPSHQVTQMGQEVILRCVPISNHLYFYWYRQILGQKVEFLVSFYNNEISEKSEIFDDQFSVERPDGSNFTLKIRSTKLEDSAMYFCASSEEGPYNEQFFGPGTRLTVL.

This clonotype has only a few counts. The V call is TRBV18, the J call TRBJ2-7; D remains unclear. CDR3 length: 15 residues. V was pared by 1 base and J by 2 bases, with 12 bases between. In germline, CDR1 is KGHSH, CDR2 LQKENI. CDR3 sequence (DNA): TGTGCCAGCTCACCACTTAAGACTTCCGCCTACGAGCAGTACTTC. This sequence encodes CASSPLKTSAYEQYF.

At least ten counts were recorded for this clonotype. CDR3 DNA sequence: TGTGCCACCAGCAGAGAGGCCAGAAGCACAGATACGCAGTATTTT. Protein: CATSREARSTDTQYF. The V gene is TRBV15, the J gene TRBJ2-3; D uncertain. The V gene lost 0 bases and the J gene lost 0 bases, with 7 bases spanning the gap. Germline assignment: CDR1 LNHNV and CDR2 YYDKDF (reference sequence). This CDR3 has 15 amino acids.

This clonotype was detected many times. CDR3 residues: CASSDYQGGANVLTF. Written as DNA, the CDR3 is TGCGCCAGCAGCGACTATCAGGGGGGGGCCAACGTCCTGACTTTC. The chain joins TRBV5-1 to TRBJ2-6; weak D call: TRBD1 (6 bases). This CDR3 is 15 amino acids long. V gave up 4 bases and J gave up 4 bases, with 12 bases separating them. CDR1 is SGHRS, CDR2 YFSETQ, per germline.

V gene TRBV20-1 combines with J gene TRBJ1-6; D unresolved. The CDR3 runs to 15 residues. V gave up 6 bases and J gave up 0 bases, with 12 bases separating them. Germline lookup yields CDR1 DFQATT and CDR2 SNEGSKA (reference sequence). CDR3 loop: CSADQRSSYNSPLHF. For the CDR3, the DNA is TGCAGTGCAGACCAGCGAAGCTCCTATAATTCACCCCTCCACTTT.

The CDR3 DNA reads as TGCAGCGTTTCGGACAGGGCTGGGGCCAACGTCCTGACTTTC. Protein: CSVSDRAGANVLTF. The rearrangement uses TRBV29-1 and TRBJ2-6; TRBD1 matches 8 bases. Unmatched junction bases numbered 2, after V lost 5 bases and J lost 2 bases. Per germline, CDR1 SQVTM and CDR2 ANQGSEA. This CDR3 region has 14 residues.

V and J are TRBV20-1 and TRBJ2-7; D unresolved. Trimming removed 3 bases from V and 3 bases from J, with 6 bases in between. This CDR3 spans 11 amino acids. Germline V gene sequence: CDR1 DFQATT, CDR2 SNEGSKA (reference sequence). The CDR3 reads CSASQSYEQYF. The CDR3 DNA reads as TGCAGTGCTAGTCAGAGCTACGAGCAGTACTTC.

This clonotype was found many times. V and J are TRBV6-6 and TRBJ1-6; D uncertain. This CDR3 is built from 13 residues. V gave up 6 bases and J gave up 6 bases, with 9 bases separating them. From germline, CDR1 is MNHNY and CDR2 SVGAGI (reference sequence). The CDR3 loop reads CASSRTSNSPLHF. CDR3 coding DNA: TGTGCCAGCAGCCGGACTTCTAATTCACCCCTCCACTTT.

Concerning this clonotype itself: The CDR3 carries no conserved terminal phenylalanine or tryptophan, so it likely arises from a read error. The chain links TRBV6-6 to TRBJ2-7, with a possible D match to TRBD1 (6 bases). V was clipped by 6 bases and J by 3 bases, with 12 bases between them. The CDR3 has 13 amino acids. Per the germline V gene, CDR1 is MNHNY and CDR2 is SVGAGI (reference sequence). CDR3 DNA: TGTGCCAGCAGGCCTGGGACAATCTACGAGCAGTACTCC. Translated: CASRPGTIYEQYS.

Ten or more counts support this clonotype. The chain uses TRBV7-9 and TRBJ2-1; D ambiguous. The germline V gene has CDR1 SEHNR and CDR2 FQNEAQ (reference sequence). V shed 5 bases and J shed 1 base, with 12 bases lying between them. This CDR3 is 15 amino acids long. DNA of the CDR3: TGTGCCAGCAGCCGACGACAAGGTTCCTACAATGAGCAGTTCTTC. It yields the protein CASSRRQGSYNEQFF.

This clonotype was seen at least ten times. The V gene is TRBV12-3 or TRBV12-4, the J gene TRBJ2-3; TRBD2 agrees at 11 bases. V was clipped by 5 bases and J by 4 bases; unmatched bases: 11. The CDR3 covers 17 residues. CDR3 bases: TGTGCCAGCAGTCCATACCCTAGCGGGAGGCGGGCAGATACGCAGTATTTT. Translation gives CASSPYPSGRRADTQYF.

The chain joins TRBV19 to TRBJ2-7; no reliable D call. V gave up 5 bases and J gave up 4 bases, with 15 bases separating them. CDR1 is LNHDA and CDR2 is SQIVND in the germline V gene (reference sequence). This CDR3 contains 14 residues. In nucleotides, the CDR3 is TGTGCCAGTAGTCCCCCGAACAGCCTTTACGAGCAGTACTTC. Translated, it gives CASSPPNSLYEQYF.

This clonotype showed up just a few times. Mismatch with germline at one junction end may stem from a read error. The genes are TRBV4-1 and TRBJ2-7; 7 bases match TRBD2. Germline CDR1 MGHRA, CDR2 YSYEKL. CDR3 size: 16 residues. CDR3 DNA sequence: TGCGCCAGCAGCCAACGCCGCGGGGCTAGCGGCTACGAGCTGTACTTC. This codes for CASSQRRGASGYELYF.